The 20 T cell receptor beta chains listed next were all sequenced from one sample in a study of cytomegalovirus exposure and HLA in healthy donors listed by TCRdb under 2017. Libraries were constructed by the immunoSEQ multiplex PCR assay. A mixture of 60 forward primers for TCR Vbeta segments and 13 reverse primers for TCR Jbeta segments was used in the multiplex PCR. The source is immuneACCESS, and TCRdb retained only in-frame sequences with V and J called. Part of the clones is not carried over; for the studies checked, unresolved V genes explain less than half of this, and the remainder is unexplained. For this sample the table gives under 200,000 clones, of which roughly 82% were detected only once. The ten largest clones represent approximately 1.5% of the sample. Input material: PBMCs. The receptors stem from a girl under 18 in good health and CMV-seropositive.

The chain is built from TRBV5-1 and TRBJ2-7, with 11 bases fitting TRBD1. This CDR3 comprises 16 residues. The germline V gene encodes CDR1 SGHRS and CDR2 YFSETQ. J gave up 2 bases and V 2 bases, and 6 bases lay outside the gene matches. DNA of the CDR3: TGCGCCAGCAGCTTAGGGACAGGGGGTGCGGCCTACGAGCAGTACTTC. It encodes CASSLGTGGAAYEQYF.

The rearrangement joins TRBV10-3 to TRBJ2-1, with 8 bases matching TRBD1. The CDR3 runs 13 residues. CDR1 and CDR2 from the germline V gene are ENHRY and SYGVKD. Germline trimming cut 6 bases from V and 5 bases from J; bases unmatched to any gene: 3. Here the CDR3 DNA reads TGTGCCATCAGCATACAGGGGGACAATGAGCAGTTCTTC. It yields the protein CAISIQGDNEQFF.

V usage is TRBV4-1 and J usage is TRBJ1-2; D perhaps matches TRBD1 (5 bases). V lost 1 base, J lost 3 bases, and 12 bases lay in between. CDR1 is MGHRA and CDR2 is YSYEKL in the germline V gene. The CDR3 consists of 15 residues. Here the CDR3 reads CASSQVGTGDYGYTF. CDR3 in DNA: TGCGCCAGCAGCCAAGTGGGAACAGGAGACTATGGCTACACCTTC.

The V gene is TRBV15, the J gene TRBJ2-5, with a weak D call TRBD1 (7 bases). Germline V gives CDR1 LNHNV, CDR2 YYDKDF (reference sequence). This CDR3 has 14 residues. Deletions cut 2 bases from V and 2 bases from J, with 9 bases between. The CDR3 coding sequence is TGTGCCACCAGCAGACAGGGGGGACAAGAGACCCAGTACTTC. The encoded protein is CATSRQGGQETQYF.

V and J are TRBV9 and TRBJ1-1; unclear D gene. V was trimmed by 1 base and J by 4 bases, leaving 23 bases between them. Looked up from germline, CDR1 is SGDLS and CDR2 is YYNGEE. The CDR3 runs 18 residues. CDR3 loop: CASSVNLPNSSPPTEAFF. DNA of the CDR3: TGTGCCAGCAGCGTAAATTTGCCGAACAGCTCCCCCCCCACTGAAGCTTTCTTT.

V is TRBV9 and J is TRBJ1-2; no definite D call. The CDR3 is made up of 13 amino acids. The germline gives CDR1 SGDLS, CDR2 YYNGEE. The V end lost 3 bases, the J end lost 6 bases, and 12 bases lay between the germline ends. CDR3 DNA sequence: TGTGCCAGCAGCGACCGGGCGGGGAATGGCTACACCTTC. Its protein is CASSDRAGNGYTF.

This chain links TRBV7-3 with TRBJ2-5, with D possibly TRBD1 on 6 matching bases. The V end was cut by 6 bases, the J end by 2 bases, with 10 bases between. The CDR3 length is 13 residues. Germline CDR1 reads SGHTA; CDR2 reads FQGTGA. CDR3: CASSSGQQETQYF. The CDR3 DNA sequence: TGTGCCAGCAGTTCTGGACAGCAAGAGACCCAGTACTTC.

The chain carries TRBV7-9 and TRBJ2-5; D is perhaps TRBD1 (6 bases). Germline CDR1 reads SEHNR; CDR2 reads FQNEAQ (reference sequence). This CDR3 has 16 amino acids. The V gene lost 6 bases and the J gene lost 2 bases, with 19 bases spanning the gap. This chain's CDR3 is CASSLFRDTEQETQYF. CDR3 sequence (DNA): TGTGCCAGCAGTTTGTTCCGGGACACGGAACAAGAGACCCAGTACTTC.

The genes are TRBV29-1 and TRBJ2-1, with D possibly TRBD1 on 5 matching bases. This CDR3 region has 15 residues. CDR1 is SQVTM, CDR2 ANQGSEA, per germline. Deletions cut 1 base from V and 5 bases from J, with 15 bases between. The CDR3 nucleotides are TGCAGCGTTGAAGCTCAAGGGGTGGCGGACAATGAGCAGTTCTTC. As protein: CSVEAQGVADNEQFF.

V usage is TRBV28 and J usage is TRBJ2-7; 7 bases agree with TRBD1. V lost 2 bases and J lost 5; bases outside the gene matches: 3. The CDR3 contains 13 residues. Germline CDR1 MDHEN, CDR2 SYDVKM. This CDR3 is CASSLGTVNEQYF. CDR3 nucleotide sequence: TGTGCCAGCAGTTTAGGGACAGTAAACGAGCAGTACTTC.

J is TRBJ2-1 and V is TRBV2; 11 positions match TRBD2. J lost 1 base, V lost 7 bases, and 12 bases had no gene match. The CDR3 length is 18 residues. Germline V gene sequence: CDR1 SNHLY, CDR2 FYNNEI. The CDR3 DNA is TGTGCCAGCACCCCCTTTTCCGGGACTAGCGGTTCCTACAATGAGCAGTTCTTC. This translates into CASTPFSGTSGSYNEQFF.

The gene calls are TRBV19 and TRBJ2-3, with 7 bases that match TRBD2. J gave up 2 bases and V 5 bases, and 7 bases lay outside the gene matches. This CDR3 has 15 residues. Germline V gene data show CDR1 as LNHDA and CDR2 as SQIVND (reference sequence). CDR3 region: CASSARTRLTDTQYF. CDR3 coding DNA: TGTGCCAGTAGTGCCCGGACTAGACTCACAGATACGCAGTATTTT.

The gene calls are TRBV9 and TRBJ2-3; possible D gene TRBD1, 6 bases. Looked up from germline, CDR1 is SGDLS and CDR2 is YYNGEE. Trimming removed 4 bases from V and 0 bases from J, with 9 bases in between. There are 14 residues in the CDR3. The CDR3 DNA sequence: TGTGCCAGCAGCCCGGACAGTAGCACAGATACGCAGTATTTT. It specifies CASSPDSSTDTQYF.

V gene TRBV28 combines with J gene TRBJ2-1; a possible D gene is TRBD2 (5 bases). The CDR3 length is 17 residues. CDR1 MDHEN and CDR2 SYDVKM come from the germline V gene. Trimming shortened V by 5 bases and J by 0 bases, and 17 bases separated the two germline ends. CDR3: CASSPPILGRSYNEQFF. Written as DNA, the CDR3 is TGTGCCAGCAGTCCTCCAATACTAGGGCGCTCCTACAATGAGCAGTTCTTC.

In this sample, this clone turned up once. The chain is built from TRBV5-1 and TRBJ2-3; D remains ambiguous. V was shortened by 4 bases and J by 2 bases, with 11 bases between the two germline ends. Germline V lookup: CDR1 SGHRS, CDR2 YFSETQ. The CDR3 spans 14 residues. The CDR3 DNA follows: TGCGCCAGCAGCACGACGGAGCCCACAGATACGCAGTATTTT. Protein: CASSTTEPTDTQYF.

The V call is TRBV14, the J call TRBJ1-1; D call uncertain. The germline V gene has CDR1 SGHDN and CDR2 FVKESK. Trimming removed 8 bases at V and 2 bases at J, with 12 bases between. The length of the CDR3 is 13 residues. In DNA, the CDR3 is TGTGCCAGCGGCAACCCGCCTAACACTGAAGCTTTCTTT. Translated, it gives CASGNPPNTEAFF. The whole variable domain, filled in from reference TRBV14 and TRBJ1-1, reads EAGVTQFPSHSVIEKGQTVTLRCDPISGHDNLYWYRRVMGKEIKFLLHFVKESKQDESGMPNNRFLAERTGGTYSTLKVQPAELEDSGVYFCASGNPPNTEAFFGQGTRLTVV.

The chain is built from TRBV6-5 and TRBJ1-2, with D tentatively TRBD1 (6 bases). CDR1 is MNHEY and CDR2 is SVGAGI in the germline V gene. V was pared by 4 bases and J by 4 bases, with 16 bases between. The CDR3 is 15 amino acids. The CDR3 here is CASSSPDRPSYGYTF. The DNA for the CDR3 is TGTGCCAGCAGTTCTCCGGACAGACCATCCTATGGCTACACCTTC.

A few counts support this clone. The rearrangement uses TRBV5-1 and TRBJ2-1; D not resolved. The germline gives CDR1 SGHRS, CDR2 YFSETQ. The germline V and J ends were trimmed by 0 bases and 7 bases, with 11 bases remaining between them. The CDR3 loop spans 14 amino acids. CDR3 sequence reads: CASSLVPSPNEQFF. Here the CDR3 DNA reads TGCGCCAGCAGCTTGGTTCCTAGTCCAAATGAGCAGTTCTTC.

This chain connects TRBV7-5 to TRBJ1-5; the table's D call of TRBD1 was not tested on the DNA. TRBV7-5 is shown as a pseudogene. The CDR3 is 17 amino acids. The CDR3 DNA reads TGTGCCAGAAGCTTAAAGCGGACAGCTCTTAGCAATCAGCCCCAGCATTTT. Protein product: CARSLKRTALSNQPQHF.

CDR3 sequence: CASSLTGLAEGAYEQYF. The CDR3 DNA reads TGTGCCAGCAGCTTGACGGGACTAGCGGAAGGGGCCTACGAGCAGTACTTC. The rearrangement joins TRBV5-8 to TRBJ2-5; 11 positions match TRBD2. Judging by the DNA end, TRBJ2-7 fits better; the J call may be wrong. Per germline, CDR1 SGHTS and CDR2 YDEGEE. The CDR3 is 17 amino acids.